This T cell receptor delta chain came from a study of γδ T cells in repeated Plasmodium falciparum infection. Vgamma9/Vdelta2+ and Vdelta2-negative gammadelta T cells were flow-sorted from PBMC for bulk sequencing. The CDR3 length is 20 residues. The germline V gene has CDR1 GEAIGNYY and CDR2 EKD. About this clone: The amino acid sequence in TCRdb belongs to a much larger clone and departs from this DNA's translation at residue 16, likely a sequencing read error; the sequence shown is translated from the DNA.

TCRdb applied CATT to the multiplex PCR reads for clone calling. The sample contains roughly 86,000 delta-chain clones, roughly 1.4% of which appear only once. The chain employs TRDV2 and TRDJ1; D not certain. The TCR originated in a pool of human donors (malaria-infected and uninfected, not separated). Source material: gamma-delta T cells from blood. CDR3 in amino acids: CACDTVPQPATAAYTNKLIF. The CDR3 DNA follows: TGTGCCTGTGACACCGTCCCCCAGCCCGCCACCGCCGCGTACACCAATAAACTCATCTTT.